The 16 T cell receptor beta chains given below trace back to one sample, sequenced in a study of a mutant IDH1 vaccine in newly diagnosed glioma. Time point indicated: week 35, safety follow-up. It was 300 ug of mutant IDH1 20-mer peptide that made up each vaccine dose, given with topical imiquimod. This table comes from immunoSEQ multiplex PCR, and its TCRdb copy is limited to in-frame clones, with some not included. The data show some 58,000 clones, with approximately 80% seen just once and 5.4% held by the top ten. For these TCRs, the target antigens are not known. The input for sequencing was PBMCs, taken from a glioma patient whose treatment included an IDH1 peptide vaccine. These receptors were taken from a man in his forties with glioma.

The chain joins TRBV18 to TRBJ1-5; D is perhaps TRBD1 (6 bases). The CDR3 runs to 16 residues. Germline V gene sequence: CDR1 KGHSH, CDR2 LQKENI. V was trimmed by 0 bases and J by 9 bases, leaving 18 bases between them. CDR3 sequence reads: CASSPPNPDSIMPQHF. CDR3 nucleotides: TGTGCCAGCTCACCACCCAACCCGGACAGTATCATGCCCCAGCATTTT.

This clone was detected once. The CDR3 DNA follows: TGTGCCAGTAGTCCCGAGGACAGGGAAGGCTACACCTTC. This codes for CASSPEDREGYTF. The gene calls are TRBV19 and TRBJ1-2; 8 bases match TRBD1. The length of the CDR3 is 13 residues. V gave up 5 bases and J gave up 8 bases; unmatched junction bases: 7. Germline-derived CDR1 and CDR2 are LNHDA and SQIVND (reference sequence).

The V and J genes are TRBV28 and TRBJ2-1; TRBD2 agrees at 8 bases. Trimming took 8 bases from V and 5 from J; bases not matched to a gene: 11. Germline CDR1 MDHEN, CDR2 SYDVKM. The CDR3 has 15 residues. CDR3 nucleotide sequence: TGTGCCAGCCCACCGGGGGGGCGCGTTCACAATGAGCAGTTCTTC. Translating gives CASPPGGRVHNEQFF.

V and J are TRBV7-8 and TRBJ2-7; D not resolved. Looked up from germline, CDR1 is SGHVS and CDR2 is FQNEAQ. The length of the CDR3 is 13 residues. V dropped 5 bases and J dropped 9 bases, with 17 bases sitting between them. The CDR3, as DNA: TGTGCCAGCAGCCAACGCAGCCTCGGGCTGCAGTACTTC. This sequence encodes CASSQRSLGLQYF.

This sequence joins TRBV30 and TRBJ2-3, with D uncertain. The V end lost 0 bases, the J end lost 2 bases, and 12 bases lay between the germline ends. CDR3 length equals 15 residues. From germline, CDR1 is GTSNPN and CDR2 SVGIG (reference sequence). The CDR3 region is CAWSVRRWDTDTQYF. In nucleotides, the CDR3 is TGTGCCTGGAGTGTACGGCGGTGGGACACAGATACGCAGTATTTT.

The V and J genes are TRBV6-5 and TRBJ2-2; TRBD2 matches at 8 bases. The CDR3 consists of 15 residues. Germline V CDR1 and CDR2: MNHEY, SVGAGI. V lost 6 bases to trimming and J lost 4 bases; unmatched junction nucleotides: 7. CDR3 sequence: CASSPDGRATGELFF. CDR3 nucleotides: TGTGCCAGCAGCCCGGACGGGAGGGCCACCGGGGAGCTGTTTTTT.

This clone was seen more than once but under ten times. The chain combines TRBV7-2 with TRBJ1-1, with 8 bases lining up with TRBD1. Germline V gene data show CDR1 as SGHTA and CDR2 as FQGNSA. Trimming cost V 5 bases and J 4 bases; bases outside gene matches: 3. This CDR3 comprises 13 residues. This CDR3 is CASSADRGTEAFF. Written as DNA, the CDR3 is TGTGCCAGCAGCGCAGACAGGGGCACTGAAGCTTTCTTT.

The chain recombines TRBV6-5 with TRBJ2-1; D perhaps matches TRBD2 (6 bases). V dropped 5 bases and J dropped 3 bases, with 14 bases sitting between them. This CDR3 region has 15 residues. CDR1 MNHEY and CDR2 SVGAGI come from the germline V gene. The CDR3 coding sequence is TGTGCCAGCAGTCCGCCAAGCGGGTACTACAATGAGCAGTTCTTC. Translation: CASSPPSGYYNEQFF.

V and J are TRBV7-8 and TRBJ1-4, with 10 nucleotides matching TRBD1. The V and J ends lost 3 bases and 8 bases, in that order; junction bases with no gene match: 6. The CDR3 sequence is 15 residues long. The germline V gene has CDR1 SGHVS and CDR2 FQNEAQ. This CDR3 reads CASSFRQGAKEKLFF. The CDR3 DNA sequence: TGTGCCAGCAGCTTCCGACAGGGGGCGAAAGAAAAACTGTTTTTT.

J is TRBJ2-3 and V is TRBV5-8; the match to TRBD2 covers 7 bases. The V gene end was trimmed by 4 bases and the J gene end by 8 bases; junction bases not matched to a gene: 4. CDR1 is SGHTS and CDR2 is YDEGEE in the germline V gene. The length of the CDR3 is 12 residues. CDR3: CASSLRGSTQYF. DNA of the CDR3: TGTGCCAGCAGCCTCCGCGGGAGTACGCAGTATTTT.

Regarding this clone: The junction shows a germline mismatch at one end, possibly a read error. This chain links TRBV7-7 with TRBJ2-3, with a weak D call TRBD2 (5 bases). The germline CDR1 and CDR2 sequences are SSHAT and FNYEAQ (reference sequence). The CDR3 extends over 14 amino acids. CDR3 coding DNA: TGTGCTAGCAGCTTAAGCGGCCGCACAGATACGCAGTATTTT. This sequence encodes CASSLSGRTDTQYF.

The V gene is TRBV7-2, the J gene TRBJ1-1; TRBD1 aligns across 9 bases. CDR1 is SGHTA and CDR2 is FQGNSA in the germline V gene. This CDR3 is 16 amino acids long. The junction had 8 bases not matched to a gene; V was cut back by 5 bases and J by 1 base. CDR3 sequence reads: CASSRGQGVGNTEAFF. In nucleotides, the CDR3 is TGTGCCAGCAGCCGGGGACAGGGAGTGGGGAACACTGAAGCTTTCTTT.

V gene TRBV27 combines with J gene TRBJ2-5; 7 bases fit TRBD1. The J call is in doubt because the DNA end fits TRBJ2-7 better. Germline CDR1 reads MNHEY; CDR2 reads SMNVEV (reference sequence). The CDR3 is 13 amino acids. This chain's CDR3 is CASTTTGSYEQYF. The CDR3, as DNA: TGTGCCAGCACCACGACAGGGTCGTACGAGCAGTACTTC.

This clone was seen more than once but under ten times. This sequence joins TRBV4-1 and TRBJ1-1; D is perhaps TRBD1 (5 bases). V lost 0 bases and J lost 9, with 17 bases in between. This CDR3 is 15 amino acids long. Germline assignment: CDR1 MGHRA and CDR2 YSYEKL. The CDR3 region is CASSQDRRQGIQAFF. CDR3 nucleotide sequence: TGCGCCAGCAGCCAAGATCGAAGGCAGGGCATTCAAGCTTTCTTT.

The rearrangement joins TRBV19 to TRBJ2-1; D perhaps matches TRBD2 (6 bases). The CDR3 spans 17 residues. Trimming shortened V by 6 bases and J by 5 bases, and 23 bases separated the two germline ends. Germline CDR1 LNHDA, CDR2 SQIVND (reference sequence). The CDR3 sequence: CASSITPPTSGNNEQFF. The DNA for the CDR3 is TGTGCCAGTAGCATCACTCCTCCGACTAGTGGGAACAATGAGCAGTTCTTC. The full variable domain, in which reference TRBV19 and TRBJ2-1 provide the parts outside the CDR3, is DGGITQSPKYLFRKEGQNVTLSCEQNLNHDAMYWYRQDPGQGLRLIYYSQIVNDFQKGDIAEGYSVSREKKESFPLTVTSAQKNPTAFYLCASSITPPTSGNNEQFFGPGTRLTVL.

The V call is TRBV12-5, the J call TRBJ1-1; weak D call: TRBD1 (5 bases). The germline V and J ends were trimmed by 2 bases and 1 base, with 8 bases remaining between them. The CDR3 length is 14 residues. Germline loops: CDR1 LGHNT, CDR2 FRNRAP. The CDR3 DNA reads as TGTGCTAGTGGTTTGTGGGGCACGAACACTGAAGCTTTCTTT. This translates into CASGLWGTNTEAFF.